These 28 T cell receptor beta chains came from one sample sequenced in a study of cytomegalovirus exposure and HLA in healthy donors. PCR was performed using 60 Vbeta and 13 Jbeta primers. Here immunoSEQ multiplex PCR was the method, and the copy in TCRdb shows in-frame clones only, minus some. The sample shows 99,000 or so clones, more than 9.5% of them seen only once. Sequencing input: PBMCs. Every receptor here comes from a man aged 35-49 years in good health and CMV-seropositive.

Comments on this clone: Other nucleotide sequences from this sample produce the same CDR3. The chain recombines TRBV19 with TRBJ2-7; 11 bases match TRBD2. The CDR3 extends over 15 amino acids. Looked up from germline, CDR1 is LNHDA and CDR2 is SQIVND (reference sequence). The ends lost 4 bases at V and 6 bases at J; junction bases unmatched: 8. CDR3 in amino acids: CASSTRTSGLSEQYF. The CDR3 coding sequence is TGTGCCAGTAGTACGCGGACTAGCGGGCTCTCCGAGCAGTACTTC.

V and J are TRBV29-1 and TRBJ2-1; TRBD2 agrees at 10 bases. This CDR3 region has 19 residues. The germline CDR1 and CDR2 sequences are SQVTM and ANQGSEA. After removal of 6 bases from V and 6 bases from J, the junction contained 23 bases not matched to a gene. The CDR3 DNA follows: TGCAGCGTCCAAAGGTTCAAGCGGGAGGGCCTTGCCCCTGTCAATGAGCAGTTCTTC. This encodes CSVQRFKREGLAPVNEQFF.

The chain has TRBV4-1 and TRBJ2-3, with D possibly matching TRBD2 (6 bases). V was pared by 4 bases and J by 4 bases, with 15 bases between. Germline V gives CDR1 MGHRA, CDR2 YSYEKL. The CDR3 has 15 amino acids. The CDR3 region has the DNA TGCGCCAGCAGCCCCTTCGCGGGAACGGCAGATACGCAGTATTTT. Its protein product is CASSPFAGTADTQYF.

The chain joins TRBV30 to TRBJ2-5; the match to TRBD2 covers 8 bases. Near its end, the DNA agrees better with TRBJ2-7, so the J call may be wrong. The CDR3 extends over 14 amino acids. Germline V gene data show CDR1 as GTSNPN and CDR2 as SVGIG (reference sequence). CDR3 nucleotides: TGTGCCTGGGGTAGGGCAGCGGGAGTGGGCGAGCAGTACTTC. It specifies CAWGRAAGVGEQYF.

This clone showed up just once. This sequence joins TRBV28 and TRBJ2-3; 10 bases line up with TRBD2. J lost 2 bases, V lost 6 bases, and 8 bases had no gene match. The germline gives CDR1 MDHEN, CDR2 SYDVKM. The CDR3 covers 16 residues. The CDR3 is CASRNRTSGITDTQYF. The CDR3 DNA reads TGTGCCAGCAGAAACCGGACTAGCGGAATCACAGATACGCAGTATTTT.

This rearrangement joins TRBV10-1 to TRBJ2-2; 9 nucleotides align to TRBD2. The CDR3 covers 16 residues. The V gene's germline CDR1 is WNHNN and CDR2 SYGVQD (reference sequence). V lost 2 bases to trimming and J lost 4 bases; unmatched junction nucleotides: 5. The CDR3 region is CASSEAGGPVTGELFF. The CDR3 region has the DNA TGCGCCAGCAGTGAGGCGGGAGGGCCGGTCACCGGGGAGCTGTTTTTT.

This chain connects TRBV5-1 to TRBJ1-4; 7 bases are shared with TRBD1. The CDR3 extends over 14 amino acids. V gave up 1 base and J gave up 7 bases; unmatched junction bases: 4. Germline CDR1 is SGHRS and CDR2 is YFSETQ. The CDR3 DNA sequence: TGCGCCAGCAGCTTGAGGTACAGGGGTGAAAAACTGTTTTTT. Its protein product is CASSLRYRGEKLFF. Together with reference TRBV5-1 and TRBJ1-4, the CDR3 gives the full variable domain: KAGVTQTPRYLIKTRGQQVTLSCSPISGHRSVSWYQQTPGQGLQFLFEYFSETQRNKGNFPGRFSGRQFSNSRSEMNVSTLELGDSALYLCASSLRYRGEKLFFGSGTQLSVL.

The V call is TRBV7-3, the J call TRBJ1-1; 7 nucleotides match TRBD1. Germline loops: CDR1 SGHTA, CDR2 FQGTGA. The CDR3 runs 13 residues. V was pared by 0 bases and J by 7 bases, with 2 bases of the junction left unmatched. The CDR3 region has the DNA TGTGCCAGCAGCTTAACCTGGGACAGTGAAGCTTTCTTT. Protein sequence: CASSLTWDSEAFF.

This chain joins TRBV4-3 and TRBJ1-1, with D possibly matching TRBD1 (5 bases). The CDR3 contains 13 residues. Trimming removed 3 bases from V and 6 bases from J, with 11 bases in between. Germline V gives CDR1 LGHNA, CDR2 YSLEER. The CDR3 sequence is CASSQAGKAEAFF. In DNA, the CDR3 is TGCGCCAGCAGCCAGGCAGGGAAAGCTGAAGCTTTCTTT.

This clone has more than one count but fewer than ten. J is TRBJ2-1 and V is TRBV5-4; 10 bases are a match to TRBD2. This CDR3 is built from 14 residues. Germline loops: CDR1 SGHNT, CDR2 YYREEE (reference sequence). V shed 6 bases and J 7 bases; nucleotides not matched to a gene: 7. In DNA, the CDR3 is TGTGCCAGCATCCAGCGGGAGGGCCGGAATGAGCAGTTCTTC. This codes for CASIQREGRNEQFF.

The gene calls are TRBV6-6 and TRBJ2-5, with D possibly TRBD2 on 6 matching bases. There are 14 residues in the CDR3. The V gene's germline CDR1 is MNHNY and CDR2 SVGAGI (reference sequence). Trimming pared 0 bases from V and 5 bases from J, leaving 10 bases between. In nucleotides, the CDR3 is TGTGCCAGCAGTTACTCGACGGGGAGGGAGACCCAGTACTTC. This sequence encodes CASSYSTGRETQYF.

This clone was seen a few times. The chain links TRBV10-2 to TRBJ2-7; the D is unclear. The CDR3 is made up of 15 amino acids. Per germline, CDR1 WSHSY and CDR2 SAAADI. Trimming left V 3 bases short and J 2 bases short, with 14 bases between. The CDR3 coding sequence is TGCGCCAGCAGTGATTCTTCCTGGGCCACCTACGAGCAGTACTTC. It yields the protein CASSDSSWATYEQYF.

The chain is built from TRBV7-2 and TRBJ2-1, with TRBD2 identical over 10 bases. The ends lost 4 bases at V and 11 bases at J; junction bases unmatched: 11. Per germline, CDR1 SGHTA and CDR2 FQGNSA. The CDR3 loop spans 15 amino acids. The CDR3, as DNA: TGTGCCAGCAGCTCCTTAGCGGGAGGATCTAGGAAGCAGTTCTTC. It encodes CASSSLAGGSRKQFF.

The table lists this clone with a few counts. V and J are TRBV28 and TRBJ2-3, with TRBD2 matching over 8 bases. After removal of 4 bases from V and 8 bases from J, the junction contained 11 bases not matched to a gene. Germline values: CDR1 MDHEN, CDR2 SYDVKM. The CDR3 loop spans 15 amino acids. In DNA form, the CDR3 reads TGTGCCAGCAGTTCGCCTAGCGGGCCCACCCTTACGCAGTATTTT. Translated, it gives CASSSPSGPTLTQYF.

The rearrangement links TRBV5-1 to TRBJ1-2, with TRBD1 as a possible D gene (6 bases). In germline, CDR1 is SGHRS, CDR2 YFSETQ. There are 14 residues in the CDR3. Between the trimmed V and J ends, which lost 4 bases and 8 bases, there was a span of 18 bases. The chain's CDR3 is CASSPTGRASGYTF. As DNA, the CDR3 is TGCGCCAGCAGCCCGACAGGAAGGGCGTCGGGCTACACCTTC. The full variable domain, with the rest looked up from reference TRBV5-1 and TRBJ1-2, is KAGVTQTPRYLIKTRGQQVTLSCSPISGHRSVSWYQQTPGQGLQFLFEYFSETQRNKGNFPGRFSGRQFSNSRSEMNVSTLELGDSALYLCASSPTGRASGYTFGSGTRLTVV.

The chain links TRBV6-6 to TRBJ2-3; 7 nucleotides align to TRBD2. There are 15 residues in the CDR3. Germline loops: CDR1 MNHNY, CDR2 SVGAGI (reference sequence). The V and J ends lost 4 bases and 2 bases, in that order; junction bases with no gene match: 6. As DNA, the CDR3 is TGTGCCAGCAGTTCCCGGGAGGTCCACACAGATACGCAGTATTTT. Translated: CASSSREVHTDTQYF.

There are a few counts of this clone. This chain links TRBV4-2 with TRBJ2-6, with D tentatively TRBD2 (6 bases). The CDR3 loop spans 18 amino acids. Trimming stripped 0 bases from V and 1 base from J, with 13 bases between. Germline V gene data show CDR1 as LGHNA and CDR2 as YNFKEQ. The DNA for the CDR3 is TGTGCCAGCAGCCAAGATCCGGAGGGAGAGTCTGGGGCCAACGTCCTGACTTTC. Residues: CASSQDPEGESGANVLTF.

This clone was observed a handful of times. The rearrangement uses TRBV5-1 and TRBJ1-3; D is ambiguous. Per germline, CDR1 SGHRS and CDR2 YFSETQ. With 3 bases removed from V and 0 bases from J, the gap between germline ends came to 7 bases. CDR3 length equals 14 residues. CDR3 protein: CASSWTSSGNTIYF. As DNA, the CDR3 is TGCGCCAGCAGCTGGACTAGCTCTGGAAACACCATATATTTT.

The CDR3 here is CASSGAGLIPTGQYF. The CDR3 DNA sequence: TGTGCCAGCAGCGGAGCGGGACTTATCCCTACGGGCCAGTACTTC. The chain recombines TRBV2 with TRBJ2-5, with 7 nucleotides matching TRBD2. V lost 6 bases and J lost 10; bases outside the gene matches: 17. In germline, CDR1 is SNHLY, CDR2 FYNNEI. The CDR3 has 15 amino acids. Supplemented by reference TRBV2 and TRBJ2-5, the full variable domain reads EPEVTQTPSHQVTQMGQEVILRCVPISNHLYFYWYRQILGQKVEFLVSFYNNEISEKSEIFDDQFSVERPDGSNFTLKIRSTKLEDSAMYFCASSGAGLIPTGQYFGPGTRLLVL.

The V gene is TRBV9, the J gene TRBJ2-6, with D possibly matching TRBD2 (7 bases). Germline assignment: CDR1 SGDLS and CDR2 YYNGEE. The CDR3 covers 16 residues. The germline V and J ends were trimmed by 3 bases and 4 bases, with 14 bases remaining between them. CDR3 sequence (DNA): TGTGCCAGCAGCGACTCCCGGGGGGCAGGGGCCAACGTCCTGACTTTC. Encoded protein: CASSDSRGAGANVLTF.

The chain uses TRBV30 and TRBJ2-1, with D possibly matching TRBD2 (5 bases). This CDR3 is built from 13 residues. The germline gives CDR1 GTSNPN, CDR2 SVGIG (reference sequence). Trimming stripped 7 bases from V and 3 bases from J, with 13 bases between. DNA of the CDR3: TGTGCCTCCTACAGCGGCCTCTACAATGAGCAGTTCTTC. Its translation is CASYSGLYNEQFF.

A few counts support this clone. The genes are TRBV29-1 and TRBJ2-1; 8 bases line up with TRBD2. This CDR3 spans 14 amino acids. V dropped 6 bases and J dropped 3; count of bases not matched to a gene: 7. Germline V gene sequence: CDR1 SQVTM, CDR2 ANQGSEA. As DNA, the CDR3 is TGCAGCGTCCGCCGAGCGGGAGACTACAATGAGCAGTTCTTC. Protein: CSVRRAGDYNEQFF.

The V gene is TRBV7-8, the J gene TRBJ1-5; no definite D call. Looked up from germline, CDR1 is SGHVS and CDR2 is FQNEAQ. This CDR3 spans 14 amino acids. V gave up 5 bases and J gave up 6 bases, with 14 bases separating them. The CDR3 reads CASSRKPTGQPQHF. The CDR3 nucleotides read TGTGCCAGCAGCCGAAAACCTACGGGTCAGCCCCAGCATTTT.

This clone has just a few counts. This chain connects TRBV5-1 to TRBJ1-4; the D gene is possibly TRBD1 (5 bases). V dropped 1 base and J dropped 7 bases, with 17 bases sitting between them. Germline loops: CDR1 SGHRS, CDR2 YFSETQ. The CDR3 is 16 amino acids. CDR3 sequence: CASSLRVRGEAEKLFF. As DNA, the CDR3 is TGCGCCAGCAGCTTGAGGGTCCGGGGGGAGGCTGAAAAACTGTTTTTT.

The rearrangement links TRBV7-2 to TRBJ2-2; 7 nucleotides match TRBD2. CDR3 length: 16 residues. Trimming at V came to 1 base and at J to 7 bases, leaving 9 bases not matched to a gene. The germline CDR1 and CDR2 sequences are SGHTA and FQGNSA. The CDR3 loop reads CASSLEGLTIGGELFF. In DNA form, the CDR3 reads TGTGCCAGCAGCTTAGAGGGACTAACAATCGGCGGGGAGCTGTTTTTT. Complete variable domain (other parts from reference TRBV7-2 and TRBJ2-2): GAGVSQSPSNKVTEKGKDVELRCDPISGHTALYWYRQSLGQGLEFLIYFQGNSAPDKSGLPSDRFSAERTGGSVSTLTIQRTQQEDSAVYLCASSLEGLTIGGELFFGEGSRLTVL.

This clone was detected a few times. The chain uses TRBV5-1 and TRBJ1-4; 12 nucleotides align to TRBD1. Germline CDR1 SGHRS, CDR2 YFSETQ. CDR3 size: 17 residues. V shed 5 bases and J 8 bases; nucleotides not matched to a gene: 13. CDR3 DNA: TGCGCCAGCAGGGCCGGGACAGGGGGCGTCTTCGGGGAAAAACTGTTTTTT. The encoded protein is CASRAGTGGVFGEKLFF.

V and J are TRBV7-9 and TRBJ2-7; 7 positions agree with TRBD1. Germline lookup yields CDR1 SEHNR and CDR2 FQNEAQ (reference sequence). The J segment lost 6 bases and the V segment lost 4 bases, leaving 12 bases of the junction unmatched. This CDR3 region has 15 residues. CDR3 nucleotides: TGTGCCAGCAGCTCGAGCACAGGGGTCCCCAGCGAGCAGTACTTC. Encoded protein: CASSSSTGVPSEQYF. The complete variable domain, with remaining parts taken from reference TRBV7-9 and TRBJ2-7, reads DTGVSQNPRHKITKRGQNVTFRCDPISEHNRLYWYRQTLGQGPEFLTYFQNEAQLEKSRLLSDRFSAERPKGSFSTLEIQRTEQGDSAMYLCASSSSTGVPSEQYFGPGTRLTVT.

This clone occurred a few times. The J gene is TRBJ1-2, the V gene TRBV6-1; tentative D call: TRBD1 (6 bases). The CDR3 sequence is 15 residues long. Germline CDR1 MNHNS, CDR2 SASEGT. V shed 4 bases and J shed 1 base, with 13 bases lying between them. The CDR3 sequence is CASSVRQALNYGYTF. The CDR3 region has the DNA TGTGCCAGCAGTGTAAGACAGGCGCTTAACTATGGCTACACCTTC.